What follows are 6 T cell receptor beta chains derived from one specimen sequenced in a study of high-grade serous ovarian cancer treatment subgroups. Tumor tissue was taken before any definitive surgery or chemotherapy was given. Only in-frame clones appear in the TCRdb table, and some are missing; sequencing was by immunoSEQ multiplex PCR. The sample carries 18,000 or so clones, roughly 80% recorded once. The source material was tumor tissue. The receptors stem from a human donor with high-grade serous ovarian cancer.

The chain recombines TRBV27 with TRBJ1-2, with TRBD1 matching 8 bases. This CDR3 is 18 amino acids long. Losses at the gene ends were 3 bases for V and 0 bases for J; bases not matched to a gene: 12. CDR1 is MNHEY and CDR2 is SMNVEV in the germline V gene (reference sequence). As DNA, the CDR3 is TGTGCCAGCAGTTTTTATCCTTCACAGGGACAGGCTAACTATGGCTACACCTTC. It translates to CASSFYPSQGQANYGYTF.

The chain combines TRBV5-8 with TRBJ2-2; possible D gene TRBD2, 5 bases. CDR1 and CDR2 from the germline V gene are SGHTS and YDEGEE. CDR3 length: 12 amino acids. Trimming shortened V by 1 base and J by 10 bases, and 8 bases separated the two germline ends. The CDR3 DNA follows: TGTGCCAGCAGCTTGAGAGCGGTGGAGCTGTTTTTT. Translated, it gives CASSLRAVELFF.

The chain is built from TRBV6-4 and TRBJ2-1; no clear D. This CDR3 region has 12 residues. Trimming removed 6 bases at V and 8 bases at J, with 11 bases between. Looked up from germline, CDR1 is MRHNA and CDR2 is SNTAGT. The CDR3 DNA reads TGTGCCAGCAGGGCCTCAGCCCATGAGCAGTTCTTC. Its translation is CASRASAHEQFF.

CDR3 DNA: TGTGCCAGTAGTATATCGGGGACAGGGGGCCATCAGCCCCAGCATTTT. Translating it yields CASSISGTGGHQPQHF. The chain recombines TRBV19 with TRBJ1-5; 12 positions match TRBD1. The V gene's germline CDR1 is LNHDA and CDR2 SQIVND (reference sequence). With 2 bases clipped from V and 5 bases from J, the junction kept 4 bases outside the gene matches. This CDR3 comprises 16 residues.

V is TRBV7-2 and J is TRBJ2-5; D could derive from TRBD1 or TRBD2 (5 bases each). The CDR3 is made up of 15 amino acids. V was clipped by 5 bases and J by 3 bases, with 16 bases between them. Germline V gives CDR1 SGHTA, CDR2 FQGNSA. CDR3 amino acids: CASSPRPGTKETQYF. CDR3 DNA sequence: TGTGCCAGCAGCCCAAGGCCAGGGACGAAAGAGACCCAGTACTTC.

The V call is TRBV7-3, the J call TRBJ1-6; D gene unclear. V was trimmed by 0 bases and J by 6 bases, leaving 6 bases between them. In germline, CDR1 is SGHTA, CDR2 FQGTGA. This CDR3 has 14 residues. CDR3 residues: CASSLTPVNSPLHF. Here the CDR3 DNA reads TGTGCCAGCAGCTTAACGCCCGTTAATTCACCCCTCCACTTT.